Each of the 18 T cell receptor beta chains below was sequenced from the same sample in a study of PD-1 blockade in mismatch repair-deficient tumors. Method: immunoSEQ multiplex PCR; TCRdb's copy keeps in-frame clones and lacks some. The sample contains around 120,000 clones, approximately 91% of which appear only once. The material sequenced was peripheral blood, taken 72 weeks after starting pembrolizumab. These receptors came from an adult with mismatch repair-deficient cancer.

The chain combines TRBV19 with TRBJ2-3, with D maybe TRBD2 (6 bases). Trimming removed 3 bases at V and 5 bases at J, with 12 bases between. Germline V gene sequence: CDR1 LNHDA, CDR2 SQIVND (reference sequence). The length of the CDR3 is 14 residues. The CDR3: CASSIWREEDTQYF. The CDR3 DNA reads TGTGCCAGTAGTATTTGGCGGGAAGAAGATACGCAGTATTTT.

The rearrangement uses TRBV5-8 and TRBJ2-2; no firm D call. The CDR3 has 16 amino acids. Trimming shortened V by 1 base and J by 6 bases, and 16 bases separated the two germline ends. The V gene's germline CDR1 is SGHTS and CDR2 YDEGEE. In DNA form, the CDR3 reads TGTGCCAGCAGCTTGCCTACCCATCGTCCCCCCGGGGAGCTGTTTTTT. This encodes CASSLPTHRPPGELFF.

The table lists this clone with a count of one. J is TRBJ2-1 and V is TRBV2, with 13 bases lining up with TRBD2. The CDR3 is 18 amino acids. The germline V gene encodes CDR1 SNHLY and CDR2 FYNNEI. J was trimmed by 0 bases and V by 4 bases; bases with no gene match: 6. The CDR3 DNA follows: TGTGCCAGCAGTGCCGGGACTAGCGGGATTAGCTCCTACAATGAGCAGTTCTTC. As protein: CASSAGTSGISSYNEQFF.

V gene TRBV29-1 combines with J gene TRBJ2-5; 11 nucleotides match TRBD1. V shed 1 base, J shed 5 bases, and the junction held 3 bases outside the gene matches. The CDR3 covers 14 residues. From germline, CDR1 is SQVTM and CDR2 ANQGSEA. The DNA of the CDR3 is TGCAGCGTTGAAGGGACAGGGGGCCGGGAGACCCAGTACTTC. Translating gives CSVEGTGGRETQYF.

The chain employs TRBV2 and TRBJ2-7, with 8 bases aligning to TRBD2. Germline V gene lookup returns CDR1 SNHLY and CDR2 FYNNEI. The trim removed 4 bases at V and 2 bases at J, leaving 10 bases unmatched. This CDR3 has 16 amino acids. DNA of the CDR3: TGTGCCAGCAGTGGGTCTAGCGGGTCCTTACCCTACGAGCAGTACTTC. The encoded protein is CASSGSSGSLPYEQYF. The full variable domain, rest sourced from reference TRBV2 and TRBJ2-7, is EPEVTQTPSHQVTQMGQEVILRCVPISNHLYFYWYRQILGQKVEFLVSFYNNEISEKSEIFDDQFSVERPDGSNFTLKIRSTKLEDSAMYFCASSGSSGSLPYEQYFGPGTRLTVT.

J is TRBJ2-3 and V is TRBV5-6; D is perhaps TRBD1 or TRBD2 (6 bases each). The CDR3 is 13 amino acids. The germline V and J ends were trimmed by 4 bases and 6 bases, with 12 bases remaining between them. Germline V gives CDR1 SGHDT, CDR2 YYEEEE. The CDR3 loop is CASSPTGGDTQYF. The CDR3 nucleotides read TGTGCCAGCAGCCCGACAGGAGGGGATACGCAGTATTTT.

This rearrangement joins TRBV29-1 to TRBJ2-7; 8 bases match TRBD2. The CDR3 has 16 residues. Germline-derived CDR1 and CDR2 are SQVTM and ANQGSEA. V trimming: 1 base; J trimming: 7 bases; junction bases outside the gene matches: 15. The CDR3 region is CSVEVGLAGLPREQYF. The DNA for the CDR3 is TGCAGCGTTGAAGTAGGGCTAGCGGGCCTTCCTCGGGAGCAGTACTTC.

The V call is TRBV4-1, the J call TRBJ1-1, with 10 bases identical to TRBD1. This CDR3 has 14 residues. Germline V gives CDR1 MGHRA, CDR2 YSYEKL. Trimming cost V 6 bases and J 1 base; bases outside gene matches: 2. The CDR3 spells CASRGTGANTEAFF. CDR3 bases: TGCGCCAGCAGGGGGACAGGGGCGAACACTGAAGCTTTCTTT.

The gene calls are TRBV11-1 and TRBJ1-2; TRBD1 aligns across 9 bases. Trimming at V came to 5 bases and at J to 7 bases, leaving 11 bases not matched to a gene. Per the germline V gene, CDR1 is SGHAT and CDR2 is FQDESV (reference sequence). This CDR3 is 15 amino acids long. The CDR3 region has the DNA TGTGCCAGCAGCCCAACAGGGGGCGCGGGCGTTGGCTACACCTTC. Protein sequence: CASSPTGGAGVGYTF.

For the CDR3, the DNA is TGCGCCAGCAGCTTAGGGGACCCTGGGGCTGGAAACACCATATATTTT. This sequence encodes CASSLGDPGAGNTIYF. The chain uses TRBV5-1 and TRBJ1-3; possibly TRBD1 for D (5 bases). The CDR3 is 16 amino acids. CDR1 is SGHRS, CDR2 YFSETQ, per germline. V was pared by 2 bases and J by 2 bases, with 14 bases between.

The table lists this clone with a few counts. J is TRBJ2-6 and V is TRBV19; D not resolved. Germline V gene data show CDR1 as LNHDA and CDR2 as SQIVND (reference sequence). The V gene lost 5 bases and the J gene lost 0 bases, with 11 bases spanning the gap. There are 16 residues in the CDR3. This chain's CDR3 is CASSGKAYSGANVLTF. CDR3 DNA sequence: TGTGCCAGTAGTGGAAAAGCCTACTCTGGGGCCAACGTCCTGACTTTC.

The chain links TRBV19 to TRBJ2-1; D is perhaps TRBD2 (7 bases). Looked up from germline, CDR1 is LNHDA and CDR2 is SQIVND (reference sequence). The CDR3 contains 13 residues. Trimming removed 9 bases at V and 6 bases at J, with 15 bases between. As DNA, the CDR3 is TGTGCCAGCAAGTTGGGGGGGCGCAATGAGCAGTTCTTC. It specifies CASKLGGRNEQFF. Filled out from reference TRBV19 and TRBJ2-1, the complete variable domain reads DGGITQSPKYLFRKEGQNVTLSCEQNLNHDAMYWYRQDPGQGLRLIYYSQIVNDFQKGDIAEGYSVSREKKESFPLTVTSAQKNPTAFYLCASKLGGRNEQFFGPGTRLTVL.

This chain connects TRBV4-3 to TRBJ2-2, with TRBD1 matching over 9 bases. The V gene end was trimmed by 1 base and the J gene end by 7 bases; junction bases not matched to a gene: 7. CDR3 length: 16 amino acids. Germline V gene data show CDR1 as LGHNA and CDR2 as YSLEER. The CDR3 DNA sequence: TGCGCCAGCAGCCAAGGCTCCGGGACAGGGATCGGGGAGCTGTTTTTT. It encodes CASSQGSGTGIGELFF.

V gene TRBV4-1 combines with J gene TRBJ2-5; weak D call: TRBD1 (6 bases). The CDR3 extends over 14 amino acids. Germline-derived CDR1 and CDR2 are MGHRA and YSYEKL. The V gene lost 1 base and the J gene lost 6 bases, with 12 bases spanning the gap. In DNA, the CDR3 is TGCGCCAGCAGCCAAGGGGGGCAGGGAAAGACCCAGTACTTC. It translates to CASSQGGQGKTQYF.

The chain is built from TRBV19 and TRBJ2-1; 8 bases are a match to TRBD1. Germline CDR1 reads LNHDA; CDR2 reads SQIVND (reference sequence). This CDR3 comprises 14 residues. The ends lost 5 bases at V and 5 bases at J; junction bases unmatched: 5. CDR3 sequence (DNA): TGTGCCAGTAGTGCCCGACAGGGGCACAATGAGCAGTTCTTC. Translating it yields CASSARQGHNEQFF.

This clone was observed a single time. The V gene is TRBV6-1, the J gene TRBJ1-4; D unresolved. The CDR3 is made up of 13 amino acids. Trimming stripped 6 bases from V and 8 bases from J, with 13 bases between. Germline-derived CDR1 and CDR2 are MNHNS and SASEGT. The CDR3 DNA sequence: TGTGCCAGCAGCTTAGTGCCAGACGAAAAACTGTTTTTT. Its protein is CASSLVPDEKLFF.

Worth noting for this clone: The same CDR3 arises from other DNA sequences in this sample as well. This chain links TRBV9 with TRBJ2-7; 8 bases fit TRBD1. CDR1 is SGDLS, CDR2 YYNGEE, per germline. V shed 4 bases, J shed 2 bases, and the junction held 5 bases outside the gene matches. The CDR3 spans 14 residues. The CDR3 sequence is CASSPGTGPYEQYF. The CDR3 DNA follows: TGTGCCAGCAGCCCCGGGACAGGCCCCTACGAGCAGTACTTC.

CDR3 amino acids: CSVDSLNEQYF. As DNA, the CDR3 is TGCAGCGTCGACTCGTTGAACGAGCAGTACTTC. The V gene is TRBV29-1, the J gene TRBJ2-7; D uncertain. This CDR3 comprises 11 residues. Looked up from germline, CDR1 is SQVTM and CDR2 is ANQGSEA. The V gene lost 6 bases and the J gene lost 5 bases, with 11 bases spanning the gap.